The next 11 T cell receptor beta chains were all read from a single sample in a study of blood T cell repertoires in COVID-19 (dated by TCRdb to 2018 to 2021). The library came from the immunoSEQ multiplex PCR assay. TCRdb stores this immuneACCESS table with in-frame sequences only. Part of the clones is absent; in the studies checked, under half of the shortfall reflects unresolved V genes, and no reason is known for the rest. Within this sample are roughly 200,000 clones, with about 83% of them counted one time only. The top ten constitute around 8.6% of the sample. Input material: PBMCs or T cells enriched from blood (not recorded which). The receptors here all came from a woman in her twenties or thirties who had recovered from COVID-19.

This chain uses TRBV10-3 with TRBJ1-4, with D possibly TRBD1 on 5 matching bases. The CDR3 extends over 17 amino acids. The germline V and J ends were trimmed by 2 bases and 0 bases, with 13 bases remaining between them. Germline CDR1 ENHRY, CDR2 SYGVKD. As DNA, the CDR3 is TGTGCCATCAGTGAGAGAACTACAGGTGCAACTAATGAAAAACTGTTTTTT. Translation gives CAISERTTGATNEKLFF.

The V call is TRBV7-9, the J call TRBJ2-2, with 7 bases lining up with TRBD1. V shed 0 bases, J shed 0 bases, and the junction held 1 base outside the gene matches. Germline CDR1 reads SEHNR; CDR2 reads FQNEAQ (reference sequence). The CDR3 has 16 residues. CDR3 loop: CASSLAGTANTGELFF. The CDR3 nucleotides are TGTGCCAGCAGCTTAGCTGGGACAGCGAACACCGGGGAGCTGTTTTTT. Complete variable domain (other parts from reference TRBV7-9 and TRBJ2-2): DTGVSQNPRHKITKRGQNVTFRCDPISEHNRLYWYRQTLGQGPEFLTYFQNEAQLEKSRLLSDRFSAERPKGSFSTLEIQRTEQGDSAMYLCASSLAGTANTGELFFGEGSRLTVL.

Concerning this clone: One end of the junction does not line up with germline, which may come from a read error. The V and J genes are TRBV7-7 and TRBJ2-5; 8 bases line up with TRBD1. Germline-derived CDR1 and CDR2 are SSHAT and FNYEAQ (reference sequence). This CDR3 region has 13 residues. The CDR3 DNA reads TGTGCTAGCAGCTCGGGACAGGAAGAGACCCAGTACTTC. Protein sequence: CASSSGQEETQYF. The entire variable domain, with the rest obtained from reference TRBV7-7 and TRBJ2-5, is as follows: GAGVSQSPRYKVTKRGQDVTLRCDPISSHATLYWYQQALGQGPEFLTYFNYEAQPDKSGLPSDRFSAERPEGSISTLTIQRTEQRDSAMYRCASSSGQEETQYFGPGTRLLVL.

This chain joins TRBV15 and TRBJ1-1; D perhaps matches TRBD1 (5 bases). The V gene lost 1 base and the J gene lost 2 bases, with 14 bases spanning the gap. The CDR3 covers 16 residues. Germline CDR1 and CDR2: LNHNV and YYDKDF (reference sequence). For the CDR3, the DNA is TGTGCCACCAGCAGAGTCAGGGTAGAGATAAACACTGAAGCTTTCTTT. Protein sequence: CATSRVRVEINTEAFF.

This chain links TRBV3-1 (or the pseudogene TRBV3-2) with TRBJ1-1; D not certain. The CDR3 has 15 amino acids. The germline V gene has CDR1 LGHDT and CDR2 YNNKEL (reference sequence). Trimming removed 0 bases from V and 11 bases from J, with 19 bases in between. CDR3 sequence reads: CASSQDGRIAVGAFF. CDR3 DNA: TGTGCCAGCAGCCAAGACGGGAGGATAGCAGTGGGTGCTTTCTTT.

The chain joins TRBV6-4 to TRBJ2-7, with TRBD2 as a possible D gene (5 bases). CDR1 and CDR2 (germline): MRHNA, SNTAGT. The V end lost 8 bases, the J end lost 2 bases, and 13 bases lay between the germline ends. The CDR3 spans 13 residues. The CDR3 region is CASSRPGAYEQYF. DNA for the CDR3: TGTGCCAGCTCACGACCCGGGGCCTACGAGCAGTACTTC.

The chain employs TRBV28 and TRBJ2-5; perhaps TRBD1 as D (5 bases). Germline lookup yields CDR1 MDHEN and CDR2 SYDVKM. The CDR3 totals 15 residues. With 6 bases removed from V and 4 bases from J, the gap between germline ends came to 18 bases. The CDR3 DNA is TGTGCCAGCAGGGTGGCGGCAGGGCTAAGAGAGACCCAGTACTTC. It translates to CASRVAAGLRETQYF.

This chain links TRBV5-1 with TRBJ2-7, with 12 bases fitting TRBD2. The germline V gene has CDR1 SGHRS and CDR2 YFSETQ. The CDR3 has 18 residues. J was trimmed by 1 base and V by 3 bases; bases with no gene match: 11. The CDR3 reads CASSSGGTSGPLSYEQYF. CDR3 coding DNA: TGCGCCAGCAGCTCCGGGGGGACTAGCGGGCCTCTATCCTACGAGCAGTACTTC.

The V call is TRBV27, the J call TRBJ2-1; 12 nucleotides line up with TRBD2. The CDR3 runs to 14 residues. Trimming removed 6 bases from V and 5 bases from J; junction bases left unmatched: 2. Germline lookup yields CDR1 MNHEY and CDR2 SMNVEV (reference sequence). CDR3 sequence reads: CASSRTSGNNEQFF. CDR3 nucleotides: TGTGCCAGCAGCCGGACTAGCGGGAACAATGAGCAGTTCTTC.

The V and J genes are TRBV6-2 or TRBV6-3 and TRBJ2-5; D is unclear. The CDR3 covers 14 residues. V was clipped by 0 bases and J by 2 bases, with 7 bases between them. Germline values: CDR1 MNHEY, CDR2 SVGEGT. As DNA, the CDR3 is TGTGCCAGCAGTTACTCGGAGTTACAAGAGACCCAGTACTTC. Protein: CASSYSELQETQYF.

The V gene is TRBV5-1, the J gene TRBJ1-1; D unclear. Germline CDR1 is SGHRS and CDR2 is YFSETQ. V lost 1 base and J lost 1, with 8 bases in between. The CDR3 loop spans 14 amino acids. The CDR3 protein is CASSLRTANTEAFF. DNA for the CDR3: TGCGCCAGCAGCTTGAGAACAGCGAACACTGAAGCTTTCTTT.